These T cell receptor beta chains were read from a single sample in a study of T cells in localized non-small cell lung cancer. Clones were sequenced by immunoSEQ multiplex PCR, and TCRdb holds only the in-frame ones, with some missing. The sample contains over 20,000 clones, around 90% of which appear only once. The source was peripheral blood mononuclear cells, collected before any cancer treatment. The source is a male donor at least 60 years old with stage II lung adenocarcinoma. The CDR3 runs from the conserved cysteine through the conserved F or W. Each record gives: D gene, clone size, J gene, V gene, CDR3 DNA, CDR3 protein. D genes are given only for firm matches. Some rows mark clone size as missing; the rest say once, few, many or name a class of expanded clone.

D: .
size: .
J: TRBJ2-2
V: TRBV7-9
DNA: TGTGCCAGCAGCCCGTATGGGGGGCCCGGGGAGCTGTTTTTT
CDR3: CASSPYGGPGELFF

D: .
size: once
J: TRBJ1-4
V: TRBV28
DNA: TGTGCCAGCAGTTTGGGGGGCATAGGTGAAAAACTGTTTTTT
CDR3: CASSLGGIGEKLFF

D: TRBD2
size: .
J: TRBJ2-3
V: TRBV19
DNA: TGTGCCAGTACCCCGGGACTAGCGGGGGCAGATACGCAGTATTTT
CDR3: CASTPGLAGADTQYF

D: .
size: .
J: TRBJ2-7
V: TRBV29-1
DNA: TGCAGCGTTATGTTCTACGAGCAGTACTTC
CDR3: CSVMFYEQYF

D: .
size: .
J: TRBJ2-7
V: TRBV7-9
DNA: TGTGCCAGCAGCCCCCCCCCGGGCACCTACGAGCAGTACTTC
CDR3: CASSPPPGTYEQYF

D: TRBD1
size: .
J: TRBJ1-5
V: TRBV5-1
DNA: TGCGCCAGCAGCCGAGAGGGACAGGAGAATCAGCCCCAGCATTTT
CDR3: CASSREGQENQPQHF

D: .
size: once
J: TRBJ1-1
V: TRBV5-1
DNA: TGCGCCAGCAGCTTGGGCCAGAAGAACACTGAAGCTTTCTTT
CDR3: CASSLGQKNTEAFF

D: .
size: .
J: TRBJ2-1
V: TRBV19
DNA: TGTGCCAGTAGTATCGAGTCAGATCCCTTCTCCTACAATGAGCAGTTCTTC
CDR3: CASSIESDPFSYNEQFF

D: .
size: .
J: TRBJ1-5
V: TRBV19
DNA: TGTGCCAGTAGTTTTACCCTAGGGATCAAGCCCCAGCATTTT
CDR3: CASSFTLGIKPQHF

D: .
size: .
J: TRBJ2-2
V: TRBV27
DNA: TGTGCCAGCAGTTTTCGACTCACCGGGGAGCTGTTTTTT
CDR3: CASSFRLTGELFF

D: TRBD2
size: .
J: TRBJ2-1
V: TRBV6-6
DNA: TGTGCCAGCAGTCCCCTAGCGGCTAGCTCCTACAATGAGCAGTTCTTC
CDR3: CASSPLAASSYNEQFF

D: .
size: .
J: TRBJ2-5
V: TRBV18
DNA: TGTGCCAGCGCCGTTGAGGAGACCCAGTACTTC
CDR3: CASAVEETQYF

D: .
size: .
J: TRBJ2-5
V: TRBV5-1
DNA: TGCGCCAGCAGCGTGCAATCGGAGACCCAGTACTTC
CDR3: CASSVQSETQYF

D: .
size: .
J: TRBJ2-1
V: TRBV4-1
DNA: TGCGCCAGCAGCCTGCTCGGACTCAACCTTCTAAAAAATGAGCAGTTCTTC
CDR3: CASSLLGLNLLKNEQFF

D: .
size: .
J: TRBJ2-7
V: TRBV7-6
DNA: TGTGCCAGCAGCCGAGGACAAAACTACGAGCAGTACTTC
CDR3: CASSRGQNYEQYF

D: TRBD1
size: .
J: TRBJ1-5
V: TRBV18
DNA: TGTGCCAGCTCACGGACAGGTTACAATCAGCCCCAGCATTTT
CDR3: CASSRTGYNQPQHF

D: .
size: .
J: TRBJ2-7
V: TRBV7-2
DNA: TGTGCCAGCAGCGAGGGCACAGGGCCTTACGAGCAGTACTTC
CDR3: CASSEGTGPYEQYF

D: .
size: .
J: TRBJ1-5
V: TRBV5-1
DNA: TGCGCCAGCAGGTCAACCTACGGCAGGGATCAGCCCCAGCATTTT
CDR3: CASRSTYGRDQPQHF

D: TRBD1
size: .
J: TRBJ1-5
V: TRBV29-1
DNA: TGCAGCGTTTCCCCGGGACAGAATCAGCCCCAGCATTTT
CDR3: CSVSPGQNQPQHF

D: .
size: .
J: TRBJ1-2
V: TRBV27
DNA: TGTGCCAGCAGTTTATCGGCAGGAATCTATGGCTACACCTTC
CDR3: CASSLSAGIYGYTF

D: TRBD1
size: .
J: TRBJ1-1
V: TRBV6-1
DNA: TGTGCCAGCAGCCGGACAGGGGGGATCGCTGAAGCTTTCTTT
CDR3: CASSRTGGIAEAFF

D: TRBD2
size: once
J: TRBJ2-7
V: TRBV15
DNA: TGTGCCACCAGCAACCCCGGACTAGCGGACTACGAGCAGTACTTC
CDR3: CATSNPGLADYEQYF

D: .
size: .
J: TRBJ2-7
V: TRBV5-1
DNA: TGCGCCAGCAGCTTGGATGAACAGGCGCCTTACGAGCAGTACTTC
CDR3: CASSLDEQAPYEQYF

D: TRBD1
size: .
J: TRBJ1-1
V: TRBV2
DNA: TGTGCCAGCAGTGAAAGGCCGGGGGACAGGGCTGAAGCTTTCTTT
CDR3: CASSERPGDRAEAFF

D: .
size: .
J: TRBJ1-2
V: TRBV5-6
DNA: TGTGCCAGCAGCCTCGGTAGTTTAAACTATGGCTACACCTTC
CDR3: CASSLGSLNYGYTF